The rows below give T cell receptor beta chains drawn from one sample of a study of technical replicates of blood from a few donors. Using immunoSEQ multiplex PCR, the repertoire was profiled, and TCRdb retains in-frame clones only, with some absent. The sample consists of about 84,000 clones, roughly 97% of them appearing once. The source material was T cells isolated from PBMCs. The receptor source for this set is a human donor in good health. Both conserved end residues are part of each CDR3. Each record gives: clone size, V gene, J gene, CDR3 length, D gene, CDR3 protein, CDR3 DNA. The D gene is left open where the match is weak. Not every row has a clone size; where given, it reads once, few, many or a size class.

-,TRBV6-5,TRBJ2-3,13,TRBD2,CASRAGGTDTQYF,TGTGCCAGCAGGGCGGGAGGCACAGATACGCAGTATTTT
-,TRBV11-3,TRBJ2-2,14,TRBD1,CASSLGQGAGELFF,TGTGCCAGCAGCTTAGGACAGGGTGCCGGGGAGCTGTTTTTT
-,TRBV28,TRBJ2-1,14,TRBD1,CASSPTGAFGEQFF,TGTGCCAGCAGTCCGACAGGGGCGTTTGGTGAGCAGTTCTTC
-,TRBV7-9,TRBJ2-7,15,TRBD2,CASSLREGVTYEQYF,TGTGCCAGCAGCTTACGGGAGGGGGTGACCTACGAGCAGTACTTC
-,TRBV4-1,TRBJ2-5,15,-,CASSQDVAVQETQYF,TGCGCCAGCAGCCAAGATGTAGCGGTACAAGAGACCCAGTACTTC
-,TRBV4-1,TRBJ2-7,14,TRBD1,CASSRDRGTYEQYF,TGCGCCAGCAGCCGGGACAGGGGAACCTACGAGCAGTACTTC
-,TRBV5-8,TRBJ2-7,14,TRBD1,CASSFRDRVYEQYF,TGTGCCAGCAGCTTCCGGGACAGGGTCTACGAGCAGTACTTC
-,TRBV30,TRBJ1-3,17,-,CAWSASRASSSGNTIYF,TGTGCCTGGAGCGCATCGCGGGCCTCCAGCTCTGGAAACACCATATATTTT
-,TRBV29-1,TRBJ2-1,15,-,CSVEGGAASYNEQFF,TGCAGCGTTGAAGGCGGGGCGGCCTCCTACAATGAGCAGTTCTTC
-,TRBV9,TRBJ2-7,15,-,CASSVALGGGVEQYF,TGTGCCAGCAGCGTAGCTCTGGGGGGTGGGGTCGAGCAGTACTTC
-,TRBV10-1,TRBJ1-2,13,TRBD1,CASSRDSFYGYTF,TGCGCCAGCAGTAGGGACAGCTTCTATGGCTACACCTTC
-,TRBV7-9,TRBJ2-7,17,TRBD1,CASSSLAQGLRDYEQYF,TGTGCCAGCAGCTCCCTAGCACAGGGGCTCCGGGACTACGAGCAGTACTTC
once,TRBV6-1,TRBJ2-1,15,-,CASSPDSPSYNEQFF,TGTGCCAGCAGTCCGGACAGCCCTTCCTACAATGAGCAGTTCTTC
-,TRBV11-2,TRBJ2-7,17,-,CASSLEATSSWAYEQYF,TGTGCCAGCAGCTTAGAAGCCACTAGCTCTTGGGCCTACGAGCAGTACTTC
-,TRBV6-1,TRBJ1-2,15,-,CASSEGQGPNYGYTF,TGTGCCAGCAGTGAGGGTCAGGGGCCTAACTATGGCTACACCTTC
-,TRBV5-8,TRBJ2-7,15,TRBD1,CASSITGGRSYEQYF,TGTGCCAGCAGTATAACAGGGGGCCGCTCCTACGAGCAGTACTTC
-,TRBV6-4,TRBJ2-5,15,TRBD2,CASSAGTSGGETQYF,TGTGCCAGCAGTGCCGGGACTAGCGGAGGAGAGACCCAGTACTTC